This T cell receptor (beta chain) originates from a study of shared clonotypes between healthy human individuals. The length of the CDR3 is 15 residues. Trimming shortened V by 1 base and J by 3 bases, and 14 bases separated the two germline ends. Germline loops: CDR1 SGHRS, CDR2 YFSETQ. The data were produced by immunoSEQ multiplex PCR, yet TCRdb's version contains in-frame clones alone and is incomplete. Of over a million clones detected, 65% to 80% appear once; the ten largest clones hold approximately 1.5%. A note on this clone: This sample also contains other DNA sequences that code for the same CDR3.

The sequenced sample was memory CD4+ T cells sorted from blood. Stated subset: CD45RA-negative fraction. This TCR came from a man in his late teens or twenties in good health. The chain carries TRBV5-1 and TRBJ2-7, with D perhaps matching TRBD1 or TRBD2 (5 bases each). DNA of the CDR3: TGCGCCAGCAGCTTGAGCCCGGGGCAGGGCTACGAGCAGTACTTC. It translates to CASSLSPGQGYEQYF.